Described below is a single T cell receptor beta chain sequence and its context. The sample is drawn from a study of blood T cell repertoires in COVID-19. Turning to the study itself: Specimens from acute and convalescent COVID-19 originated in the United States, Italy and Spain. PBMCs, B-cell-depleted T cells, or T cells were the source of the cDNA or gDNA that made up the material.

Per the original data handling: Cell counts per sample came from amplifying reference gene primers. Sequencing used immunoSEQ multiplex PCR; TCRdb keeps in-frame clones, though not all of them. V, J and clone size are those of that table, while D and trimming were read from the DNA. In the table there are roughly 340,000 clones, about 90% of which are singletons. Trimming shortened V by 4 bases and J by 4 bases, and 11 bases separated the two germline ends. Germline V gene data show CDR1 as LGHDT and CDR2 as YNNKEL (reference sequence). This CDR3 contains 14 residues. The gene calls are TRBV3-1 (or the pseudogene TRBV3-2) and TRBJ2-1, with TRBD1 as a possible D gene (5 bases). The sequence derives from a woman between 18 and 29 years old who had recovered from COVID-19. The sequenced sample consisted of peripheral blood. The CDR3 protein is CASSPPTVYNEQFF. The CDR3 DNA reads TGTGCCAGCAGCCCCCCGACAGTATACAATGAGCAGTTCTTC.